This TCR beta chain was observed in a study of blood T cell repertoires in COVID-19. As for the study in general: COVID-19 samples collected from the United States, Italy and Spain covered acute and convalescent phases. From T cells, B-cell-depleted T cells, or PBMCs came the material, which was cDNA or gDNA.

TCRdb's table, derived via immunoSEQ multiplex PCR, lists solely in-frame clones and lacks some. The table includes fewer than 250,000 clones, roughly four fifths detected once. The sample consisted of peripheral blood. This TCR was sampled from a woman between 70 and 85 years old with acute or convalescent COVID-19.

CDR3 in amino acids: CASSPGQVRYGYTF. The CDR3 bases are TGTGCCAGCAGCCCCGGACAGGTGCGGTATGGCTACACCTTC. The V gene is TRBV9, the J gene TRBJ1-2, with 7 bases lining up with TRBD1. Germline values: CDR1 SGDLS, CDR2 YYNGEE. V dropped 4 bases and J dropped 5; count of bases not matched to a gene: 8. CDR3 length: 14 amino acids.